Listed here are 4 T cell receptor delta chains from one sample, sequenced in a study of Vδ1+ human thymocytes. Study results and limitations: Thymic TRG and TRD repertoires appeared highly polyclonal.

These receptors lack a known antigen. The template was reverse-transcribed extracted RNA. Multiplex PCR used pooled V-gene forward primers and a constant-region reverse primer to amplify CDR3s. TCRdb re-analyzed the multiplex PCR reads via CATT. Of under 25,000 delta-chain clones in the sample, over 7% were seen once. The sample was Vdelta1+ gamma-delta thymocytes from the thymus. This sample's subset: FACS-sorted CD3+ TCRalphabeta- TCRVdelta1+ TCRVdelta2- thymocytes. These receptors all stem from a child under two years old who had congenital heart surgery.

This clone showed up just a few times. The junction and the germline gene differ at one end; a read error may be behind it. The chain combines TRDV2 with TRDJ3; 12 nucleotides agree with TRDD3. The germline V gene has CDR1 GEAIGNYY and CDR2 EKD. The CDR3 is 21 residues long. CDR3 protein: CACDLYWGILSSSRDTRQMFF. The CDR3, as DNA: TGTGCCTGTGACCTGTACTGGGGGATACTATCTAGCTCCCGGGACACCCGACAGATGTTTTTC.

By frequency in the sample, this clone is medium-sized (0.01 to 0.1%). J is TRDJ1 and V is TRDV2; a possible D gene is TRDD3 (5 bases). CDR1 GEAIGNYY and CDR2 EKD come from the germline V gene. The V and J ends lost 5 bases and 0 bases respectively, with 12 bases between them. This CDR3 comprises 14 residues. The CDR3 is CACAGGRYTDKLIF. CDR3 nucleotides: TGTGCCTGTGCGGGGGGCCGTTACACCGATAAACTCATCTTT.

The chain joins TRDV2 to TRDJ1; D remains unclear. Trimming left V 3 bases short and J 3 bases short, with 13 bases between. This CDR3 spans 14 amino acids. Germline V lookup: CDR1 GEAIGNYY, CDR2 EKD. The CDR3 is CACDLPRPSDKLIF. Written as DNA, the CDR3 is TGTGCCTGTGACTTGCCACGTCCGTCCGATAAACTCATCTTT.

This clone was counted only a few times. This sequence joins TRDV2 and TRDJ1, with 7 bases lining up with TRDD3. CDR1 and CDR2 from the germline V gene are GEAIGNYY and EKD. The V segment lost 0 bases and the J segment 2 bases; nucleotides outside the gene matches: 5. The CDR3 extends over 15 amino acids. The CDR3 sequence: CACDTDTGDTDKLIF. CDR3 DNA sequence: TGTGCCTGTGACACCGATACGGGGGATACCGATAAACTCATCTTT.